This entry lists 27 T cell receptor beta chains sequenced from one sample in a study of CD8+ T cells in alopecia areata. Treatment: oral pan-JAK inhibitor, 5-10 mg twice daily. The sequencing template was cDNA reverse transcribed from extracted RNA. Method: immunoSEQ multiplex PCR; TCRdb's copy keeps in-frame clones and lacks some. Counted here are around 200,000 clones, 45% to 75% occurring once; the ten biggest clones make up over 0.55%. This specimen consisted of CD4+ T cells sorted from blood, obtained at week 4, from a patient treated with tofacitinib. These receptors came from a human donor with alopecia areata.

The rearrangement uses TRBV29-1 and TRBJ2-5; tentatively, D is TRBD1 or TRBD2 (5 bases each). Germline CDR1 and CDR2: SQVTM and ANQGSEA. V lost 6 bases and J lost 7, with 18 bases in between. The CDR3 consists of 13 residues. CDR3 region: CSVLRGFQGTQYF. As DNA, the CDR3 is TGCAGCGTCCTTCGGGGATTTCAGGGGACCCAGTACTTC.

The sample holds a few counts of this clone. This chain uses TRBV18 with TRBJ1-2; 7 bases map to TRBD1. The junction had 5 bases not matched to a gene; V was cut back by 8 bases and J by 2 bases. There are 13 residues in the CDR3. CDR1 and CDR2 from the germline V gene are KGHSH and LQKENI. CDR3 sequence: CASAPTGNYGYTF. The DNA for the CDR3 is TGTGCCAGCGCGCCGACAGGGAACTATGGCTACACCTTC. Drawing the rest from reference TRBV18 and TRBJ1-2, the complete variable domain is NAGVMQNPRHLVRRRGQEARLRCSPMKGHSHVYWYRQLPEEGLKFMVYLQKENIIDESGMPKERFSAEFPKEGPSILRIQQVVRGDSAAYFCASAPTGNYGYTFGSGTRLTVV.

This clone was picked up many times. This chain joins TRBV7-9 and TRBJ2-5; possibly TRBD1 or TRBD2 for D (5 bases each). V gave up 8 bases and J gave up 5 bases, with 18 bases separating them. The CDR3 runs to 14 residues. Germline V lookup: CDR1 SEHNR, CDR2 FQNEAQ (reference sequence). The DNA for the CDR3 is TGTGCCAGCGGGCGAACCGGGGCTTGGGAGACCCAGTACTTC. Translated, it gives CASGRTGAWETQYF.

The chain combines TRBV30 with TRBJ1-1; D perhaps matches TRBD1 (5 bases). The CDR3 runs 12 residues. Germline assignment: CDR1 GTSNPN and CDR2 SVGIG (reference sequence). Trimming shortened V by 6 bases and J by 4 bases, and 12 bases separated the two germline ends. In DNA form, the CDR3 reads TGTGCCTGCAGCCGGGGGAGCACTGAAGCTTTCTTT. It encodes CACSRGSTEAFF.

This clone has only a few counts. The chain has TRBV29-1 and TRBJ2-5; TRBD2 matches 9 bases. Germline V gene lookup returns CDR1 SQVTM and CDR2 ANQGSEA. Trimming removed 8 bases from V and 1 base from J; junction bases left unmatched: 2. This CDR3 spans 12 amino acids. CDR3 nucleotide sequence: TGCAGCCTGCGGGAGGGCCAAGAGACCCAGTACTTC. It yields the protein CSLREGQETQYF.

There are a few counts of this clone. The chain combines TRBV5-4 with TRBJ2-2, with D uncertain. The CDR3 runs to 16 residues. In germline, CDR1 is SGHNT, CDR2 YYREEE (reference sequence). V gave up 0 bases and J gave up 2 bases, with 11 bases separating them. CDR3: CASSLVPGANTGELFF. CDR3 coding DNA: TGTGCCAGCAGCTTGGTACCAGGAGCTAACACCGGGGAGCTGTTTTTT.

This clone was counted between two and nine times. This rearrangement joins TRBV14 to TRBJ2-5; tentatively, D is TRBD2 (5 bases). The V and J ends lost 3 bases and 3 bases respectively, with 11 bases between them. The CDR3 length is 14 residues. CDR1 is SGHDN and CDR2 is FVKESK in the germline V gene. The CDR3: CASSHWSGKETQYF. As DNA, the CDR3 is TGTGCCAGCAGCCACTGGTCGGGGAAAGAGACCCAGTACTTC.

This clone was counted only a few times. The genes are TRBV25-1 and TRBJ2-5; D call uncertain. The CDR3 contains 12 residues. The germline V gene has CDR1 MGHDK and CDR2 SYGVNS. Trimming stripped 3 bases from V and 2 bases from J, with 4 bases between. CDR3 DNA sequence: TGTGCCAGCAGTGACTTTCAAGAGACCCAGTACTTC. It translates to CASSDFQETQYF. Drawing the rest from reference TRBV25-1 and TRBJ2-5, the complete variable domain is EADIYQTPRYLVIGTGKKITLECSQTMGHDKMYWYQQDPGMELHLIHYSYGVNSTEKGDLSSESTVSRIRTEHFPLTLESARPSHTSQYLCASSDFQETQYFGPGTRLLVL.

The gene calls are TRBV29-1 and TRBJ2-1, with D unclear. The CDR3 spans 10 residues. The germline gives CDR1 SQVTM, CDR2 ANQGSEA. V gave up 7 bases and J gave up 7 bases, with 8 bases separating them. Written as DNA, the CDR3 is TGCAGCGCAGCCTGGAATGAGCAGTTCTTC. Translating gives CSAAWNEQFF.

The chain joins TRBV29-1 to TRBJ2-5; TRBD1 is a possible D gene (5 bases). V lost 7 bases to trimming and J lost 5 bases, with 17 bases between them. The CDR3 extends over 13 amino acids. Per germline, CDR1 SQVTM and CDR2 ANQGSEA. CDR3 nucleotide sequence: TGCAGCGCCGGCAGGGAATCTTTTGAGACCCAGTACTTC. Protein sequence: CSAGRESFETQYF.

This clone has a handful of counts. The V and J genes are TRBV6-5 and TRBJ2-1; TRBD1 matches at 9 bases. The CDR3 length is 16 residues. Germline V gene lookup returns CDR1 MNHEY and CDR2 SVGAGI. Trimming took 0 bases from V and 6 from J; bases not matched to a gene: 6. CDR3 bases: TGTGCCAGCAGTTACTCGAGGGGACAGGGTCTCAATGAGCAGTTCTTC. Translated: CASSYSRGQGLNEQFF.

This clone appeared a few times. V usage is TRBV7-3 and J usage is TRBJ2-5; D uncertain. This CDR3 comprises 12 residues. Trimming took off 5 bases at V and 12 bases at J, with 16 bases between the two ends. Germline V gene lookup returns CDR1 SGHTA and CDR2 FQGTGA. The CDR3: CASSTQTRLKYF. The CDR3 DNA follows: TGTGCCAGCAGCACCCAGACCCGGCTTAAGTACTTC.

Only a few counts were recorded for this clone. The chain carries TRBV14 and TRBJ2-7; no definite D call. CDR3 length equals 14 residues. Trimming stripped 4 bases from V and 6 bases from J, with 16 bases between. Looked up from germline, CDR1 is SGHDN and CDR2 is FVKESK. In DNA, the CDR3 is TGTGCCAGCAGCCGGATCGACGGTCTGGGCGAGCAGTACTTC. This translates into CASSRIDGLGEQYF.

V and J are TRBV30 and TRBJ2-7; tentatively, D is TRBD1 or TRBD2 (5 bases each). CDR1 and CDR2 (germline): GTSNPN, SVGIG (reference sequence). The CDR3 is 12 residues long. The CDR3 is CASGPSVYEQYF. CDR3 nucleotides: TGTGCATCGGGACCCTCGGTCTACGAGCAGTACTTC.

The chain couples TRBV9 to TRBJ2-5, with 9 bases fitting TRBD1. CDR3 size: 12 residues. With 3 bases clipped from V and 7 bases from J, the junction kept 1 base outside the gene matches. Germline lookup yields CDR1 SGDLS and CDR2 YYNGEE. CDR3 sequence reads: CASSATGGTQYF. The CDR3 nucleotides read TGTGCCAGCAGCGCGACAGGGGGGACCCAGTACTTC. The full variable domain, completed using reference TRBV9 and TRBJ2-5, is DSGVTQTPKHLITATGQRVTLRCSPRSGDLSVYWYQQSLDQGLQFLIQYYNGEERAKGNILERFSAQQFPDLHSELNLSSLELGDSALYFCASSATGGTQYFGPGTRLLVL.

The rearrangement joins TRBV28 to TRBJ1-5; D is uncertain. This CDR3 has 17 residues. V was clipped by 7 bases and J by 4 bases, with 23 bases between them. CDR1 and CDR2 from the germline V gene are MDHEN and SYDVKM. CDR3 residues: CASIDQSRILTNQPQHF. CDR3 DNA: TGTGCCAGCATCGATCAGTCTAGGATCTTGACTAATCAGCCCCAGCATTTT.

J is TRBJ2-7 and V is TRBV2, with 10 bases identical to TRBD1. In germline, CDR1 is SNHLY, CDR2 FYNNEI. J lost 2 bases, V lost 3 bases, and 7 bases had no gene match. The CDR3 is 16 residues long. The CDR3 region has the DNA TGTGCCAGCAGTGAGCGAGGCGGGACAGGGGCCTACGAGCAGTACTTC. Translating gives CASSERGGTGAYEQYF.

This clone has only a few counts. This chain joins TRBV5-6 and TRBJ2-3; 12 bases match TRBD2. The ends lost 4 bases at V and 7 bases at J; junction bases unmatched: 7. CDR3 length equals 15 residues. From germline, CDR1 is SGHDT and CDR2 YYEEEE. CDR3 coding DNA: TGTGCCAGCAGCCAAACTAGCGGGGGGCCGTATACGCAGTATTTT. Translation gives CASSQTSGGPYTQYF.

The chain carries TRBV7-2 and TRBJ2-7; D might be TRBD1 (5 bases). The CDR3 contains 13 residues. Per the germline V gene, CDR1 is SGHTA and CDR2 is FQGNSA. Trimming cost V 3 bases and J 4 bases, with 10 bases left between them. CDR3: CASSFQQAYEQYF. The CDR3, as DNA: TGTGCCAGCAGCTTCCAACAGGCTTACGAGCAGTACTTC. Drawing the rest from reference TRBV7-2 and TRBJ2-7, the complete variable domain is GAGVSQSPSNKVTEKGKDVELRCDPISGHTALYWYRQSLGQGLEFLIYFQGNSAPDKSGLPSDRFSAERTGGSVSTLTIQRTQQEDSAVYLCASSFQQAYEQYFGPGTRLTVT.

This clone occurred a few times. Other DNA sequences in this sample translate to the same CDR3. CDR3 sequence reads: CAWSRENYGYTF. The CDR3 nucleotides read TGTGCCTGGAGTCGCGAAAACTATGGCTACACCTTC. The V and J genes are TRBV30 and TRBJ1-2; D unclear. Trimming shortened V by 2 bases and J by 2 bases, and 6 bases separated the two germline ends. CDR3 length: 12 amino acids. Per the germline V gene, CDR1 is GTSNPN and CDR2 is SVGIG (reference sequence).

This clone was observed a single time. V and J are TRBV30 and TRBJ1-5, with unresolved D. The CDR3 totals 15 residues. V was clipped by 1 base and J by 5 bases, with 15 bases between them. CDR1 GTSNPN and CDR2 SVGIG come from the germline V gene (reference sequence). The CDR3 region is CAWSGESNSYQPQHF. For the CDR3, the DNA is TGTGCCTGGAGTGGGGAATCCAACTCGTATCAGCCCCAGCATTTT.

The chain couples TRBV5-1 to TRBJ2-7; TRBD2 is a possible D gene (5 bases). Germline values: CDR1 SGHRS, CDR2 YFSETQ. Trimming left V 0 bases short and J 2 bases short, with 9 bases between. This CDR3 is 14 amino acids long. CDR3: CASSLVEGTYEQYF. The CDR3 DNA is TGCGCCAGCAGCTTGGTTGAGGGAACCTACGAGCAGTACTTC.

This chain joins TRBV30 and TRBJ2-5; TRBD1 matches at 12 bases. The germline V gene has CDR1 GTSNPN and CDR2 SVGIG (reference sequence). V lost 3 bases to trimming and J lost 4 bases; unmatched junction nucleotides: 3. The CDR3 is made up of 14 amino acids. CDR3 loop: CAWRSGQGAETQYF. The CDR3 DNA reads TGTGCCTGGAGGTCGGGACAGGGGGCAGAGACCCAGTACTTC.

On this clone: Within the sample, other DNA sequences also encode this same CDR3. This chain connects TRBV9 to TRBJ1-5; D unresolved. The CDR3 has 13 amino acids. Germline values: CDR1 SGDLS, CDR2 YYNGEE. V lost 0 bases and J 4 bases, leaving 5 bases between the germline ends. The CDR3 region is CASSVDGNQPQHF. The CDR3 bases are TGTGCCAGCAGCGTAGATGGGAATCAGCCCCAGCATTTT.

This clone has more than one count but fewer than ten. This chain connects TRBV29-1 to TRBJ1-1, with a weak D call TRBD1 (5 bases). The CDR3 runs 12 residues. The ends were cut back, 5 bases at V and 3 bases at J, with 10 bases in the middle. From germline, CDR1 is SQVTM and CDR2 ANQGSEA. The CDR3 nucleotides are TGCAGCGTTAAGCCGGGGGACACTGAAGCTTTCTTT. It encodes CSVKPGDTEAFF.

The genes are TRBV28 and TRBJ2-4; a weak D match, TRBD1 (6 bases). CDR3 size: 14 residues. Germline values: CDR1 MDHEN, CDR2 SYDVKM. With 5 bases removed from V and 6 bases from J, the gap between germline ends came to 14 bases. The CDR3 DNA reads TGTGCCAGCAGTCTCCCAGGGGCTTTAAACATTCAGTACTTC. Its translation is CASSLPGALNIQYF.

This clone was counted only a few times. The chain is built from TRBV19 and TRBJ2-1; D not resolved. CDR3 length: 12 residues. From germline, CDR1 is LNHDA and CDR2 SQIVND (reference sequence). Between the trimmed V and J ends, which lost 3 bases and 9 bases, there was a span of 9 bases. CDR3 DNA sequence: TGTGCCAGTAGTATCGACTGGGGTGAGCAGTTCTTC. Its protein product is CASSIDWGEQFF. Variable domain in full (rest from reference TRBV19 and TRBJ2-1): DGGITQSPKYLFRKEGQNVTLSCEQNLNHDAMYWYRQDPGQGLRLIYYSQIVNDFQKGDIAEGYSVSREKKESFPLTVTSAQKNPTAFYLCASSIDWGEQFFGPGTRLTVL.